This T cell receptor beta chain came from a study of blood T cell repertoires in COVID-19. For the study at large: Spain, Italy and the United States supplied samples that represented acute and convalescent COVID-19. T cells, B-cell-depleted T cells, or PBMCs provided the cDNA or gDNA that served as material.

This clone was recorded only once. In the original analysis: Reference gene primer amplification gave nucleated cell count estimates. Clones were sequenced by immunoSEQ multiplex PCR, and TCRdb holds only the in-frame ones, with some missing. From that table come the V and J calls and clone size; the DNA was used to work out D and trimming. The sample lists 250,000 to 300,000 clones, 81% occurring once. CDR3 length equals 14 residues. V was shortened by 7 bases and J by 1 base, with 14 bases between the two germline ends. Germline values: CDR1 MNHEY, CDR2 SVGAGI. This TCR was recovered from a woman aged 60 to 75 with active or convalescent COVID-19. Sample: peripheral blood. This chain connects TRBV6-5 to TRBJ2-7, with a weak D call TRBD1 (5 bases). CDR3 coding DNA: TGTGCCAGCACCACCACGGACACATCCTACGAGCAGTACTTC. This codes for CASTTTDTSYEQYF.